The 23 T cell receptor beta chains in this list originate from one sample, sequenced in a study of T cells in Graves' hyperthyroidism and ophthalmopathy. Amplification targeted TCR beta CDR3 regions from RNA transcripts. With the HTBI primer set, the TCR CDR3 went through a first round of RT-PCR. Using its own MiXCR run on the multiplex PCR reads, TCRdb lists one record per CDR3 protein. Among approximately 530,000 distinct CDR3 sequences listed, 15% to 20% were seen once. Sequencing input: blood. The receptor source for this set is a man in his forties or fifties with Graves' ophthalmopathy.

The J gene is TRBJ2-4, the V gene TRBV11-2, with a tentative D call TRBD1 (8 bases). Deletions cut 9 bases from V and 3 bases from J, with 18 bases between. Germline CDR1 is SGHAT and CDR2 is FQNNGV. The CDR3 has 15 amino acids. The CDR3 sequence is CASTPTGEGKNIQYF. The DNA for the CDR3 is TGTGCCAGTACCCCGACAGGGGAGGGCAAAAACATTCAGTACTTC.

This clonotype appeared a few times. The chain has TRBV6-1 and TRBJ1-1, with D perhaps TRBD1 (6 bases). The CDR3 is 12 residues long. The germline V gene encodes CDR1 MNHNS and CDR2 SASEGT. The V end lost 6 bases, the J end lost 5 bases, and 10 bases lay between the germline ends. The CDR3 DNA is TGTGCCAGCAGAGGGGGTCGGACTGAAGCTTTCTTT. It yields the protein CASRGGRTEAFF.

At least ten counts were recorded for this clonotype. The chain is built from TRBV7-8 and TRBJ2-7, with D possibly matching TRBD1 (5 bases). From germline, CDR1 is SGHVS and CDR2 FQNEAQ. Trimming cost V 5 bases and J 5 bases, with 19 bases left between them. The CDR3 contains 15 residues. The CDR3 sequence: CASSPKGIYLNEQYF. As DNA, the CDR3 is TGTGCCAGCAGCCCCAAGGGGATTTACTTGAACGAGCAGTACTTC. Using reference TRBV7-8 and TRBJ2-7 for the parts outside the CDR3, the full variable domain is GAGVSQSPRYKVAKRGQDVALRCDPISGHVSLFWYQQALGQGPEFLTYFQNEAQLDKSGLPSDRFFAERPEGSVSTLKIQRTQQEDSAVYLCASSPKGIYLNEQYFGPGTRLTVT.

This clonotype appeared a few times. The V call is TRBV15, the J call TRBJ1-2; D uncertain. V dropped 0 bases and J dropped 6 bases, with 11 bases sitting between them. CDR1 and CDR2 (germline): LNHNV, YYDKDF (reference sequence). CDR3 length: 14 amino acids. The chain's CDR3 is CATSRDQGGNGYTF. The CDR3 DNA follows: TGTGCCACCAGCAGAGATCAAGGAGGGAATGGCTACACCTTC.

The V call is TRBV2, the J call TRBJ2-2; 9 bases match TRBD2. V lost 6 bases, J lost 7 bases, and 9 bases stayed unmatched. CDR3 length: 15 amino acids. CDR1 and CDR2 (germline): SNHLY, FYNNEI. The CDR3 here is CASSPRTSANGELFF. Written as DNA, the CDR3 is TGTGCCAGCAGCCCCCGGACTAGCGCGAACGGGGAGCTGTTTTTT. Full variable domain (missing parts from reference TRBV2 and TRBJ2-2): EPEVTQTPSHQVTQMGQEVILRCVPISNHLYFYWYRQILGQKVEFLVSFYNNEISEKSEIFDDQFSVERPDGSNFTLKIRSTKLEDSAMYFCASSPRTSANGELFFGEGSRLTVL.

The chain links TRBV6-1 to TRBJ1-5; tentatively, D is TRBD1 (5 bases). The CDR3 is made up of 14 amino acids. The V end was cut by 7 bases, the J end by 4 bases, with 14 bases between. Per the germline V gene, CDR1 is MNHNS and CDR2 is SASEGT. CDR3 sequence: CASTRTLHNQPQHF. Written as DNA, the CDR3 is TGTGCCAGCACCCGGACACTTCATAATCAGCCCCAGCATTTT.

The chain combines TRBV19 with TRBJ2-1; tentative D call: TRBD2 (6 bases). CDR3 length equals 15 residues. V gave up 3 bases and J gave up 7 bases, with 16 bases separating them. The germline gives CDR1 LNHDA, CDR2 SQIVND (reference sequence). Here the CDR3 DNA reads TGTGCCAGTAGTATGGTCGGGGGAGGTAAAAATGAGCAGTTCTTC. Protein sequence: CASSMVGGGKNEQFF.

This clonotype was detected only a few times. DNA of the CDR3: TGCGCCAGCAGCCGAGTTCGCGGGCCTAGCGATGAAAGTGAGCAGTTCTTC. It specifies CASSRVRGPSDESEQFF. This chain uses TRBV4-3 with TRBJ2-1, with a possible D match to TRBD2 (6 bases). This CDR3 region has 17 residues. V was cut by 4 bases and J by 9 bases, with 25 bases left in between. The germline V gene has CDR1 LGHNA and CDR2 YSLEER.

Of note for this clonotype: A single base separates this from a much larger clone, so it may be a read error. The rearrangement links TRBV30 to TRBJ2-2; D is unresolved. The CDR3 loop spans 15 amino acids. With 0 bases removed from V and 0 bases from J, the gap between germline ends came to 8 bases. CDR1 is GTSNPN and CDR2 is SVGIG in the germline V gene (reference sequence). CDR3 in DNA: TGTGCCTGGAGTGTACGATGTACGAACACCGGGGAGCTGTTTTTT. Amino acids: CAWSVRCTNTGELFF.

In its sample, this clonotype was seen a few times. The chain recombines TRBV27 with TRBJ2-7; tentative D call: TRBD1 (6 bases). The V end lost 3 bases, the J end lost 2 bases, and 11 bases lay between the germline ends. The CDR3 has 14 residues. CDR1 is MNHEY, CDR2 SMNVEV, per germline (reference sequence). The CDR3, as DNA: TGTGCCAGCAGTTTGACCAGGGACACCTACGAGCAGTACTTC. Its protein is CASSLTRDTYEQYF.

The chain carries TRBV5-6 and TRBJ2-1; D unresolved. Looked up from germline, CDR1 is SGHDT and CDR2 is YYEEEE. This CDR3 region has 16 residues. Trimming removed 4 bases at V and 1 base at J, with 15 bases between. CDR3 amino acids: CASSIYLGESYNEQFF. The DNA for the CDR3 is TGTGCCAGCAGCATTTACCTAGGCGAGTCCTACAATGAGCAGTTCTTC.

This clonotype was seen repeatedly, ten times or more. CDR3 region: CASSKGTGFRNEQFF. In DNA form, the CDR3 reads TGTGCCAGCTCTAAAGGGACAGGGTTCAGGAATGAGCAGTTCTTC. The gene calls are TRBV2 and TRBJ2-1, with 9 positions matching TRBD1. Germline V CDR1 and CDR2: SNHLY, FYNNEI. After removal of 8 bases from V and 7 bases from J, the junction contained 12 bases not matched to a gene. The CDR3 runs to 15 residues. Full variable domain (rest looked up from reference TRBV2 and TRBJ2-1): EPEVTQTPSHQVTQMGQEVILRCVPISNHLYFYWYRQILGQKVEFLVSFYNNEISEKSEIFDDQFSVERPDGSNFTLKIRSTKLEDSAMYFCASSKGTGFRNEQFFGPGTRLTVL.

The V gene is TRBV5-1, the J gene TRBJ1-3; weak D call: TRBD1 (5 bases). Trimming took off 5 bases at V and 0 bases at J, with 15 bases between the two ends. Germline values: CDR1 SGHRS, CDR2 YFSETQ. The CDR3 consists of 16 residues. CDR3 sequence: CASSLRTQSSGNTIYF. The CDR3 coding sequence is TGCGCCAGCAGTCTTAGGACACAGAGCTCTGGAAACACCATATATTTT.

The chain joins TRBV4-3 to TRBJ1-1; TRBD1 matches at 7 bases. The CDR3 totals 15 residues. Germline values: CDR1 LGHNA, CDR2 YSLEER. The ends lost 0 bases at V and 4 bases at J; junction bases unmatched: 5. The CDR3 loop is CASSQDGRGGTEAFF. CDR3 nucleotide sequence: TGCGCCAGCAGCCAAGATGGCAGGGGGGGCACTGAAGCTTTCTTT.

The chain couples TRBV6-5 to TRBJ1-2, with TRBD1 matching over 9 bases. The CDR3 contains 16 residues. J was trimmed by 6 bases and V by 1 base; bases with no gene match: 9. CDR1 is MNHEY, CDR2 SVGAGI, per germline. The CDR3 DNA reads as TGTGCCAGCAGTTACTGGGGAGGGACAGGGAATGATGGCTACACCTTC. Translating it yields CASSYWGGTGNDGYTF.

This clonotype turned up a few times. The chain links TRBV6-2 or TRBV6-3 to TRBJ1-1; possible D gene TRBD1, 6 bases. The CDR3 is 14 amino acids. The germline V and J ends were trimmed by 8 bases and 4 bases, with 17 bases remaining between them. Germline loops: CDR1 MNHEY, CDR2 SVGEGT. As DNA, the CDR3 is TGTGCCAGCCAAACTATTCAGGGGACCACTGAAGCTTTCTTT. Its translation is CASQTIQGTTEAFF.

The chain combines TRBV27 with TRBJ2-7, with TRBD2 as a possible D gene (5 bases). This CDR3 region has 12 residues. Germline values: CDR1 MNHEY, CDR2 SMNVEV (reference sequence). V lost 9 bases to trimming and J lost 7 bases, with 16 bases between them. The CDR3, as DNA: TGTGCCAGTCGAGAAGCGGAGCGGGAGCAGTACTTC. This sequence encodes CASREAEREQYF.

This clonotype was seen only a few times. V usage is TRBV20-1 and J usage is TRBJ2-5; D may correspond to TRBD1 or TRBD2 (6 bases each). Trimming removed 1 base from V and 3 bases from J, with 18 bases in between. The length of the CDR3 is 16 residues. Germline V lookup: CDR1 DFQATT, CDR2 SNEGSKA (reference sequence). Here the CDR3 DNA reads TGCAGTGCTAGAGTAGGAGGGGTGGGGGCAAAAGAGACCCAGTACTTC. Protein sequence: CSARVGGVGAKETQYF.

This clonotype was counted a few times. This chain joins TRBV6-2 or TRBV6-3 and TRBJ2-2; a weak D match, TRBD1 (5 bases). The germline gives CDR1 MNHEY, CDR2 SVGEGT. The germline V and J ends were trimmed by 6 bases and 6 bases, with 11 bases remaining between them. The CDR3 extends over 13 amino acids. CDR3 coding DNA: TGTGCCAGCAGCGGCAGGGCGGCCGGGGAGCTGTTTTTT. This gives the protein CASSGRAAGELFF.

This clonotype was observed many times. The J gene is TRBJ2-5, the V gene TRBV12-3 or TRBV12-4; possibly TRBD2 for D (6 bases). The CDR3 consists of 16 residues. Trimming cost V 3 bases and J 4 bases, with 18 bases left between them. This chain's CDR3 is CASSFPSPFGGETQYF. In nucleotides, the CDR3 is TGTGCCAGCAGTTTTCCTAGCCCCTTCGGGGGAGAGACCCAGTACTTC.

This clonotype was found a few times. This chain connects TRBV5-4 to TRBJ2-5, with 10 positions matching TRBD1. V lost 4 bases to trimming and J lost 1 base; unmatched junction nucleotides: 7. The CDR3 sequence is 16 residues long. The germline V gene has CDR1 SGHNT and CDR2 YYREEE (reference sequence). The CDR3 region is CASSTRDRGFQETQYF. CDR3 nucleotide sequence: TGTGCCAGCAGCACCCGGGACAGGGGCTTCCAAGAGACCCAGTACTTC. The complete variable domain, with remaining parts taken from reference TRBV5-4 and TRBJ2-5, reads ETGVTQSPTHLIKTRGQQVTLRCSSQSGHNTVSWYQQALGQGPQFIFQYYREEENGRGNFPPRFSGLQFPNYSSELNVNALELDDSALYLCASSTRDRGFQETQYFGPGTRLLVL.

V is TRBV20-1 and J is TRBJ1-2, with unresolved D. Germline V gives CDR1 DFQATT, CDR2 SNEGSKA (reference sequence). The CDR3 consists of 14 residues. Trimming cost V 7 bases and J 4 bases, with 19 bases left between them. Here the CDR3 DNA reads TGCAGTGGGGTCCGGCAGGCGTCGGGCTATGGCTACACCTTC. Amino acids: CSGVRQASGYGYTF.

CDR3: CASSLSTVYSNQPQHF. DNA of the CDR3: TGTGCCAGTAGTCTCTCTACAGTATATAGCAATCAGCCCCAGCATTTT. V and J are TRBV19 and TRBJ1-5, with D hard to call. Germline V gives CDR1 LNHDA, CDR2 SQIVND (reference sequence). This CDR3 is built from 16 residues. V gave up 5 bases and J gave up 0 bases, with 14 bases separating them.